Listed below are T cell receptor beta chains from one sample, sequenced in a study of shared clonotypes between healthy human individuals. TCRdb keeps only in-frame clones here, not all; method: immunoSEQ multiplex PCR. The repertoire holds 1,400,000 or so clones, with approximately 98.5% as singletons. The material sequenced was naive CD4+ T cells sorted from blood. These receptors were taken from a man aged 30 to 45 in good health. The CDR3 runs from the conserved cysteine through the conserved F or W. A D gene is named only where the DNA matches it firmly. Part of the rows lack a size; the others show once, few, many or a class for expanded clones.

V gene	clone size	D gene	J gene	CDR3 protein	CDR3 DNA
TRBV5-4	-	-	TRBJ2-5	CASSLHREETQYF	TGTGCCAGCAGCTTGCACAGGGAAGAGACCCAGTACTTC
TRBV4-1	once	-	TRBJ2-7	CASAGSGHNEQYF	TGCGCCAGTGCTGGATCGGGACACAACGAGCAGTACTTC
TRBV14	-	-	TRBJ2-7	CASSQAASPEQYF	TGTGCCAGCAGCCAAGCGGCTAGTCCCGAGCAGTACTTC
TRBV28	-	-	TRBJ2-2	CASSFRLTTGELFF	TGTGCCAGCAGTTTTAGGCTGACAACCGGGGAGCTGTTTTTT
TRBV19	-	TRBD2	TRBJ2-7	CASSKSGTTYEQYF	TGTGCCAGTAGTAAGAGCGGGACCACCTACGAGCAGTACTTC
TRBV5-1	-	-	TRBJ2-1	CASSPDFRARGVQFF	TGCGCCAGCAGCCCCGACTTTCGAGCTCGGGGAGTGCAGTTCTTC
TRBV20-1	-	-	TRBJ2-5	CSARLGETQYF	TGCAGTGCTAGATTGGGGGAGACCCAGTACTTC
TRBV21-1	-	-	TRBJ1-5	CASSKGRDQPQHF	TGTGCCAGCAGCAAAGGCAGAGATCAGCCCCAGCATTTT
TRBV7-2	once	-	TRBJ2-7	CASSFDPGTYEQYF	TGTGCCAGCAGCTTCGATCCCGGTACCTACGAGCAGTACTTC
TRBV4-1	-	-	TRBJ2-7	CASSQLSGRGPKSYEQYF	TGCGCCAGCAGCCAACTATCTGGGCGGGGTCCGAAATCCTACGAGCAGTACTTC
TRBV5-4	-	-	TRBJ2-7	CASSLLNSYEQYF	TGTGCCAGCAGCTTGTTGAACTCCTACGAGCAGTACTTC
TRBV19	-	-	TRBJ1-4	CASSPGAQLFF	TGTGCCAGTAGTCCCGGGGCCCAACTGTTTTTT
TRBV18	-	-	TRBJ2-3	CASSPRQSYSGSDTQYF	TGTGCCAGCTCACCACGCCAGAGTTATTCTGGTTCAGATACGCAGTATTTT
TRBV6-5	-	TRBD1	TRBJ2-2	CASSYPDRGRLFF	TGTGCCAGCAGTTACCCTGACAGGGGTCGGCTGTTTTTT
TRBV7-3	-	-	TRBJ2-2	CASSLTSSANTGELFF	TGTGCCAGCAGCTTAACTAGCAGTGCGAACACCGGGGAGCTGTTTTTT
TRBV11-2	-	TRBD2	TRBJ2-1	CASRTSGRLNEQFF	TGTGCCAGCAGGACTAGCGGGAGGCTCAATGAGCAGTTCTTC
TRBV5-4	-	-	TRBJ2-3	CASSLGRVTDTQYF	TGTGCCAGCAGCTTGGGCAGGGTTACAGATACGCAGTATTTT
TRBV18	-	-	TRBJ2-7	CASSPLTSEQYF	TGTGCCAGCTCACCCCTAACGAGTGAGCAGTACTTC
TRBV5-1	-	TRBD1	TRBJ1-2	CASRPGTVGNYGYTF	TGCGCCAGCAGACCCGGGACAGTGGGTAACTATGGCTACACCTTC
TRBV4-1	-	-	TRBJ1-5	CASSQDSASSQHF	TGCGCCAGCAGCCAAGATTCGGCTTCATCCCAGCATTTT
TRBV4-3	-	TRBD1	TRBJ1-2	CASSQDLIRGPYGYTF	TGCGCCAGCAGCCAAGATCTCATCAGGGGGCCCTATGGCTACACCTTC
TRBV7-9	once	-	TRBJ2-1	CASNYKPGSSYNEQFF	TGTGCCAGTAACTATAAGCCAGGGAGCTCCTACAATGAGCAGTTCTTC
TRBV9	-	-	TRBJ2-5	CASSVVLGETQYF	TGTGCCAGCAGCGTAGTTTTGGGGGAGACCCAGTACTTC
TRBV30	-	-	TRBJ1-2	CAWRGRNYGYTF	TGTGCCTGGAGAGGTAGAAACTATGGCTACACCTTC
TRBV5-1	-	TRBD1	TRBJ2-7	CASSFPGQGYEQYF	TGCGCCAGCAGCTTCCCGGGACAGGGCTACGAGCAGTACTTC
TRBV6-5	once	TRBD1	TRBJ2-7	CASKPTGGRYEQYF	TGTGCCAGCAAACCGACAGGGGGTCGGTACGAGCAGTACTTC
TRBV6-5	-	TRBD1	TRBJ1-5	CASSYDRDQPQHF	TGTGCCAGCAGTTATGACAGGGATCAGCCCCAGCATTTT
TRBV18	-	-	TRBJ2-7	CASSPEQGYEQYF	TGTGCCAGCTCACCAGAACAGGGTTACGAGCAGTACTTC
TRBV28	-	-	TRBJ2-7	CASTPEQYF	TGTGCCAGCACCCCTGAGCAGTACTTC
TRBV6-1	-	-	TRBJ2-2	CASSERQTFGELFF	TGTGCCAGCAGTGAGAGGCAGACTTTCGGGGAGCTGTTTTTT
TRBV7-9	-	TRBD1	TRBJ1-5	CASSLAGGRQPQHF	TGTGCCAGCAGCTTAGCAGGGGGCCGGCAGCCCCAGCATTTT
TRBV5-4	once	TRBD2	TRBJ2-7	CASSLAPVGTRSGKYF	TGTGCCAGCAGCCTGGCGCCCGTTGGGACTAGATCTGGAAAATACTTC
TRBV6-5	-	TRBD1	TRBJ1-5	CASRPRTGSNQPQHF	TGTGCCAGCAGACCGAGGACAGGGAGCAATCAGCCCCAGCATTTT
TRBV28	-	-	TRBJ2-7	CASRLTGEQYF	TGTGCCAGCAGATTAACAGGAGAGCAGTACTTC
TRBV5-1	-	-	TRBJ1-2	CASSSLTGIGGYTF	TGCGCCAGCAGCTCATTAACGGGGATTGGGGGCTACACCTTC
TRBV18	-	-	TRBJ2-7	CASSPSYDYEQYF	TGTGCCAGCTCACCAAGCTATGACTACGAGCAGTACTTC
TRBV6-6	-	-	TRBJ2-1	CASSFRTTSYNEQFF	TGTGCCAGCAGTTTTAGGACAACCTCCTACAATGAGCAGTTCTTC
TRBV28	-	TRBD1	TRBJ1-5	CASSRDRANQPQHF	TGTGCCAGCAGCCGAGACAGGGCCAATCAGCCCCAGCATTTT
TRBV5-1	-	TRBD2	TRBJ2-1	CASSLAGGATYNEQFF	TGCGCCAGCAGCTTGGCCGGGGGGGCTACCTACAATGAGCAGTTCTTC
TRBV9	-	TRBD2	TRBJ2-1	CASSTSTSGRPYNEQFF	TGTGCCAGCAGCACATCGACTAGCGGGAGGCCCTACAATGAGCAGTTCTTC
TRBV13	-	-	TRBJ1-1	CASSFTLHGFTEAFF	TGTGCCAGCAGCTTTACCCTACACGGGTTCACTGAAGCTTTCTTT
TRBV4-2	-	TRBD2	TRBJ2-1	CASSQGPLGAGGPGEQFF	TGTGCCAGCAGCCAAGGCCCCTTAGGAGCGGGAGGGCCGGGTGAGCAGTTCTTC